These T cell receptor beta chains were read from a single sample in a study of molecular identifiers for immune sequencing clone quantification. TCRdb re-analysed the PCR reads in MiXCR, keeping a single row per CDR3 protein. Of roughly 630,000 distinct CDR3 sequences in the sample, approximately 24% are singletons; the top ten hold 0.7% to 0.95%. Specimen: naive CD8+ T cells from blood, with Jurkat cell RNA spiked in. Receptor source: a human donor in good health. Some libraries in this study had Jurkat cell RNA spiked in. Both conserved end residues are part of each CDR3. D genes are given only for firm matches. For some rows the clone size is stated as once, few or many, or as a class when expanded; others skip it.

D,J,V,size,DNA,CDR3
.,TRBJ2-7,TRBV11-2,.,TGTGCCAGCAGTTTGTCCTACGTGCAGTACTTC,CASSLSYVQYF
.,TRBJ1-1,TRBV19,.,TGTGCCAGTAGTATAAGCCTAGACACTGAAGCTTTCTTT,CASSISLDTEAFF
.,TRBJ1-1,TRBV20-1,many,TGCAGTGCTAGAGCCCTACAGGGCACAACTGAAGCTTTCTTT,CSARALQGTTEAFF
.,TRBJ1-5,TRBV2,few,TGTGCCAGCAGTGGCCGGGTTACATATAGCAATCAGCCCCAGCATTTT,CASSGRVTYSNQPQHF
.,TRBJ2-1,TRBV21-1,.,TGTGCCAGCCTCAGTCCTTGGCTAAGCAATGAGCAGTTCTTC,CASLSPWLSNEQFF
.,TRBJ2-2,TRBV9,few,TGTGCCAGCAGCGGAATAGCGGATACGAACACCGGGGAGCTGTTTTTT,CASSGIADTNTGELFF
TRBD2,TRBJ2-1,TRBV7-3,.,TGTGCCAGCACCCCTAGCGGGAGGAGCTCCTACAATGAGCAGTTCTTC,CASTPSGRSSYNEQFF
.,TRBJ1-1,TRBV5-1,many,TGCGCCAGCAGCTATGGGGCGGATGAAGCTTTCTTT,CASSYGADEAFF
TRBD2,TRBJ2-7,TRBV3-1,few,TGTGCCAGCAGTCAGAGGACTAGCGGGAGCTCCTACGAGCAGTACTTC,CASSQRTSGSSYEQYF
.,TRBJ2-7,TRBV5-1,few,TGCGCCAGCAGCTGGCAGTGGGAGGGGGGAACAGACGAGCAGTACTTC,CASSWQWEGGTDEQYF
.,TRBJ2-1,TRBV12-3/TRBV12-4,few,TGTGCCAGCAGCACGGGGCCGTACAATGAGCAGTTCTTC,CASSTGPYNEQFF
.,TRBJ1-6,TRBV12-3/TRBV12-4,few,TGTGCCAGCAGTTGGGGGGACGGGGGGAATTCACCCCTCCACTTT,CASSWGDGGNSPLHF
.,TRBJ1-1,TRBV28,many,TGTGCCAGCAGTTTTCCCACTGAAGCTTTCTTT,CASSFPTEAFF
.,TRBJ1-4,TRBV9,many,TGTGCCAGCAGTTTCCAGGGAGATGAAAAACTGTTTTTT,CASSFQGDEKLFF